Listed below are T cell receptor beta chains from one sample, sequenced in a study of blood T cell repertoires in COVID-19. TCRdb's table, derived via immunoSEQ multiplex PCR, lists solely in-frame clones and lacks some. The sample lists over 15,000 clones, over 75% occurring once. The sequenced sample was peripheral blood. The receptor set was obtained from an older man with COVID-19, enrolled during active disease. The CDR3 runs from the conserved cysteine through the conserved F or W.

v_call	cdr3_aa
TRBV3-1/TRBV3-2	CASSQGQGARQPQHF
TRBV19	CASSITGSHGIQYF
TRBV18	CASSPPWAASGSLGNEQFF
TRBV14	CASSQRGTTRRGQFF
TRBV11-2	CASSLGTGGVGYTF
TRBV27	CASSAGLAGVHEQYF
TRBV28	CASNRQGRHEQFF
TRBV6-6	CASSLRTGLTEAFF
TRBV18	CASTRTAAYEQYF
TRBV18	CASSPTSGGARYEQYF
TRBV6-1	CASSEKWPSNTGELFF